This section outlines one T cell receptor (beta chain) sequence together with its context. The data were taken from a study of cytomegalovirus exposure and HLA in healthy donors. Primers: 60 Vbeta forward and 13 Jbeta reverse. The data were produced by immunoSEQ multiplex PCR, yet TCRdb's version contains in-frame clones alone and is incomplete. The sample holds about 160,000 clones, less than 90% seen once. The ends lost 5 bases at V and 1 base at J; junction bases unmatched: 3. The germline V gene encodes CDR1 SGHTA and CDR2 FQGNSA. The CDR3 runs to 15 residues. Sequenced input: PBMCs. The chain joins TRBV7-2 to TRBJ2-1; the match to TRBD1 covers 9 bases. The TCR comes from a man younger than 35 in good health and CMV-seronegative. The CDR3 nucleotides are TGTGCCAGCAGCCAAGACAGGGGGTCCTACAATGAGCAGTTCTTC. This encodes CASSQDRGSYNEQFF.